The source of this T cell receptor (beta chain) is a study of cytomegalovirus exposure and HLA in healthy donors. Study-wide results and caveats: In a later analysis, HLA-associated TCR beta chains were more clonally expanded than equally common others. Overall, some 160 TCR beta chains were annotated as cytomegalovirus-associated.

This clone was found once. Its antigen is not identified. The ends lost 0 bases at V and 5 bases at J; junction bases unmatched: 3. Germline values: CDR1 SGHNT, CDR2 YYREEE (reference sequence). This CDR3 is 15 amino acids long. Primers for the PCR totalled 60 Vbeta and 13 Jbeta. Original handling: It was a later analysis that counted about 80 million unique TCR beta chains, of which 9 million to 13 million were shared. Generated by immunoSEQ multiplex PCR, the TCRdb table keeps only in-frame clones and is missing some. V and J calls and clone size come straight from that table; D and trimming were deduced from the DNA. The table lists roughly 150,000 clones, over 80% of them singletons, with 4.1% in the top ten. Each donor was nominally healthy when sampled (though unrecorded immune exposures were likely).

Sequenced: PBMCs. This chain links TRBV5-4 with TRBJ1-1; TRBD1 aligns across 11 bases. The clonotype was recovered from a man over 45 in good health and CMV-seropositive. The CDR3 sequence: CASSLVGQGGTEAFF. The CDR3 bases are TGTGCCAGCAGCTTGGTGGGACAGGGGGGGACTGAAGCTTTCTTT.